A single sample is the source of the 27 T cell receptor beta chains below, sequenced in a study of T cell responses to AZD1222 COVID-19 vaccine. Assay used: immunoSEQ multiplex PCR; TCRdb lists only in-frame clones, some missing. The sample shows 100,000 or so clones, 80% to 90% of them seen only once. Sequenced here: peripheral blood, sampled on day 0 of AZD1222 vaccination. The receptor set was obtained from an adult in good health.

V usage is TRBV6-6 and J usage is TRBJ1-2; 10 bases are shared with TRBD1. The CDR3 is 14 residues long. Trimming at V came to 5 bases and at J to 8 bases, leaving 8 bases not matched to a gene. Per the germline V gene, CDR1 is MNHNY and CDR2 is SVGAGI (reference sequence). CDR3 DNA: TGTGCCAGCAGTCCCGGACAGGGGGGCTTGGGCTACACCTTC. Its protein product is CASSPGQGGLGYTF.

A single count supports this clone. The CDR3 region has the DNA TGTGCCAGTAAAACTGGGACAGCGAACCGGGACATTCAGTACTTC. This codes for CASKTGTANRDIQYF. The chain combines TRBV19 with TRBJ2-4; TRBD1 matches 7 bases. The V segment lost 7 bases and the J segment 8 bases; nucleotides outside the gene matches: 14. Germline CDR1 reads LNHDA; CDR2 reads SQIVND (reference sequence). This CDR3 spans 15 amino acids.

CDR3 in DNA: TGTGCCAGCAGCCAGAGTCAGACCTACGAGCAGTACTTC. This gives the protein CASSQSQTYEQYF. The chain joins TRBV7-6 to TRBJ2-7; no reliable D call. This CDR3 is built from 13 residues. Germline loops: CDR1 SGHVS, CDR2 FNYEAQ. V lost 5 bases, J lost 2 bases, and 10 bases lay in between. The full variable domain, in which reference TRBV7-6 and TRBJ2-7 provide the parts outside the CDR3, is GAGVSQSPRYKVTKRGQDVALRCDPISGHVSLYWYRQALGQGPEFLTYFNYEAQQDKSGLPNDRFSAERPEGSISTLTIQRTEQRDSAMYRCASSQSQTYEQYFGPGTRLTVT.

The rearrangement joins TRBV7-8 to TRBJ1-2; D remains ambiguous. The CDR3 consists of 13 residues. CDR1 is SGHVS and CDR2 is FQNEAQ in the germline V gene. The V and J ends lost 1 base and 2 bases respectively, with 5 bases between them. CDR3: CASSLGQNYGYTF. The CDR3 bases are TGTGCCAGCAGCTTAGGGCAGAACTATGGCTACACCTTC. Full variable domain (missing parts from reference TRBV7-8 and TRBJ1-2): GAGVSQSPRYKVAKRGQDVALRCDPISGHVSLFWYQQALGQGPEFLTYFQNEAQLDKSGLPSDRFFAERPEGSVSTLKIQRTQQEDSAVYLCASSLGQNYGYTFGSGTRLTVV.

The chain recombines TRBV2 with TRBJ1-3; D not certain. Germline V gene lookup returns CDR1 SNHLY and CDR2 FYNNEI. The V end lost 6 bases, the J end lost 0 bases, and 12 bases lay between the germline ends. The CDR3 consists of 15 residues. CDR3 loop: CASRTPGNSGNTIYF. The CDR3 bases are TGTGCCAGCAGGACGCCGGGGAACTCTGGAAACACCATATATTTT. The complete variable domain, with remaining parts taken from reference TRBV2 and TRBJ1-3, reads EPEVTQTPSHQVTQMGQEVILRCVPISNHLYFYWYRQILGQKVEFLVSFYNNEISEKSEIFDDQFSVERPDGSNFTLKIRSTKLEDSAMYFCASRTPGNSGNTIYFGEGSWLTVV.

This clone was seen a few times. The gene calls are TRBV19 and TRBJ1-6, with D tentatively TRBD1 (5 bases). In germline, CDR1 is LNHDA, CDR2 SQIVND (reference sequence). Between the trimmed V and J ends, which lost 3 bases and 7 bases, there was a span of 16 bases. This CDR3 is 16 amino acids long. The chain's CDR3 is CASSITPGPHNSPLHF. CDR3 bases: TGTGCCAGTAGTATTACCCCGGGACCGCACAATTCACCCCTCCACTTT. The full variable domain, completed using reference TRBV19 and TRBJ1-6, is DGGITQSPKYLFRKEGQNVTLSCEQNLNHDAMYWYRQDPGQGLRLIYYSQIVNDFQKGDIAEGYSVSREKKESFPLTVTSAQKNPTAFYLCASSITPGPHNSPLHFGNGTRLTVT.

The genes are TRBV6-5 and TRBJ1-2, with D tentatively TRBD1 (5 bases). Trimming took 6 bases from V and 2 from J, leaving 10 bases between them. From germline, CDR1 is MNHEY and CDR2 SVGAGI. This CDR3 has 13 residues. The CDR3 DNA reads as TGTGCCAGCAGAGGGACGGTGAACTATGGCTACACCTTC. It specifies CASRGTVNYGYTF.

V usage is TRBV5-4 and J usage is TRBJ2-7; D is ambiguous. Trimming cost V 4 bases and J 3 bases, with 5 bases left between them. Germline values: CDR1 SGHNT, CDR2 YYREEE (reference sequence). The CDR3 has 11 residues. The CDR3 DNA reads TGTGCCAGCAGCACGGACTACGAGCAGTACTTC. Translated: CASSTDYEQYF.

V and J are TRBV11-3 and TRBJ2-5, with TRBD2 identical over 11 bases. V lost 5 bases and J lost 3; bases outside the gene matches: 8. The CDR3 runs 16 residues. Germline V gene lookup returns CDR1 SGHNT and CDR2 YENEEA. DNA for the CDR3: TGTGCCAGCAGCCTCGCCACTAGCGGGAGTGAAGAGACCCAGTACTTC. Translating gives CASSLATSGSEETQYF.

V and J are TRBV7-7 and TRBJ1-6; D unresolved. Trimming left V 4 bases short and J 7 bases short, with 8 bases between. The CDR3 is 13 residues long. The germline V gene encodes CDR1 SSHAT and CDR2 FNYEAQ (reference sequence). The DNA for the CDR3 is TGTGCCAGCAGCTCGGACCCGAATTCACCCCTCCACTTT. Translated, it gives CASSSDPNSPLHF.

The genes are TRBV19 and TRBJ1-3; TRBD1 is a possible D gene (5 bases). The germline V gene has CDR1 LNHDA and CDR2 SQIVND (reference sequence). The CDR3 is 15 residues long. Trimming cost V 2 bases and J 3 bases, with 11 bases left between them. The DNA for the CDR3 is TGTGCCAGTAGTATACCGACAGCAAGTGGAAACACCATATATTTT. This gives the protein CASSIPTASGNTIYF.

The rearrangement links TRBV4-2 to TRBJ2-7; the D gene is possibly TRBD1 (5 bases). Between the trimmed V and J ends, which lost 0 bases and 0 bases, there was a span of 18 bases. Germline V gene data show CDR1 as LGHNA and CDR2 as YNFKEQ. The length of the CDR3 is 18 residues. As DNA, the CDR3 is TGTGCCAGCAGCCAAGATAGGTCGTCAGGGATAGTCTCCTACGAGCAGTACTTC. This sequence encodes CASSQDRSSGIVSYEQYF.

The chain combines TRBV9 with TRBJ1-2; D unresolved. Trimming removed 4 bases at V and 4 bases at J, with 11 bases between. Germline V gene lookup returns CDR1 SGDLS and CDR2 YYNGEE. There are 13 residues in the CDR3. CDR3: CASSPERAYGYTF. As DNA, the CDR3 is TGTGCCAGCAGCCCGGAGCGGGCCTATGGCTACACCTTC. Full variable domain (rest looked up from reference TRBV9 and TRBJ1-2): DSGVTQTPKHLITATGQRVTLRCSPRSGDLSVYWYQQSLDQGLQFLIQYYNGEERAKGNILERFSAQQFPDLHSELNLSSLELGDSALYFCASSPERAYGYTFGSGTRLTVV.

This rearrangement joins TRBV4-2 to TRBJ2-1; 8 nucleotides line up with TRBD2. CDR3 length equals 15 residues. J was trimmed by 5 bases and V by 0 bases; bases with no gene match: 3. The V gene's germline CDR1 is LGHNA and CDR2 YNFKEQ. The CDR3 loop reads CASSQDQLADNEQFF. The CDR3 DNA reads TGTGCCAGCAGCCAAGATCAACTAGCGGACAATGAGCAGTTCTTC.

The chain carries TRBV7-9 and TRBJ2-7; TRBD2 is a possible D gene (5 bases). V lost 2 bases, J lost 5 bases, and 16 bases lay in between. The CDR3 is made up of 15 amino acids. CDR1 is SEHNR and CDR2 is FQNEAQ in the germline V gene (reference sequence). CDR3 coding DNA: TGTGCCAGCAGCTTATTGCGGGCGTCGGGGAACGAGCAGTACTTC. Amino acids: CASSLLRASGNEQYF.

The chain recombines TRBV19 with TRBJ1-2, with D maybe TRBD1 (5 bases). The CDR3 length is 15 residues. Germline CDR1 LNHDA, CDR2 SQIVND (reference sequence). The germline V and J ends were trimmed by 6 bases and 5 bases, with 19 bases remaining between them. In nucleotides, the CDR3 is TGTGCCAGTAGACCCGGGGGTCAGGCGGGATATGGCTACACCTTC. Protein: CASRPGGQAGYGYTF. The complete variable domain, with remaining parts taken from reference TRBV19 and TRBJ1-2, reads DGGITQSPKYLFRKEGQNVTLSCEQNLNHDAMYWYRQDPGQGLRLIYYSQIVNDFQKGDIAEGYSVSREKKESFPLTVTSAQKNPTAFYLCASRPGGQAGYGYTFGSGTRLTVV.

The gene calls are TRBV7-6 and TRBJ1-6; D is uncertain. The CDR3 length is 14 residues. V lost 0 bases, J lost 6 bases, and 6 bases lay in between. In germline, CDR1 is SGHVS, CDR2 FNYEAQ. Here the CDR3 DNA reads TGTGCCAGCAGCTTAGCAGAGAGTAATTCACCCCTCCACTTT. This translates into CASSLAESNSPLHF.

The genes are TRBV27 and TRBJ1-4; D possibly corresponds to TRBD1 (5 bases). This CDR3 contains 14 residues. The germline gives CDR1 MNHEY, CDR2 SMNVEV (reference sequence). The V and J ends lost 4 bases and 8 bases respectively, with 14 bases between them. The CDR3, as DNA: TGTGCCAGCAGTTACCTCGGGACCGAGGAAAAACTGTTTTTT. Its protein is CASSYLGTEEKLFF.

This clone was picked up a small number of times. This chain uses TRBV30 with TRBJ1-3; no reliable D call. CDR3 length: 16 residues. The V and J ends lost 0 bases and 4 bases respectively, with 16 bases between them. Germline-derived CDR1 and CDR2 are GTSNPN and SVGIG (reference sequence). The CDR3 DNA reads TGTGCCTGGAGTGTACAATCGCGACTCAAGGGAAACACCATATATTTT. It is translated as CAWSVQSRLKGNTIYF.

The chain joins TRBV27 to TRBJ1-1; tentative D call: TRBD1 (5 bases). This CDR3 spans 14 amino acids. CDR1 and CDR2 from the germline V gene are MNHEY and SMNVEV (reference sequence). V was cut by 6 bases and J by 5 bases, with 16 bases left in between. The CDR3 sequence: CASRQRGKGTEAFF. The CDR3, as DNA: TGTGCCAGCAGGCAAAGGGGTAAGGGGACTGAAGCTTTCTTT.

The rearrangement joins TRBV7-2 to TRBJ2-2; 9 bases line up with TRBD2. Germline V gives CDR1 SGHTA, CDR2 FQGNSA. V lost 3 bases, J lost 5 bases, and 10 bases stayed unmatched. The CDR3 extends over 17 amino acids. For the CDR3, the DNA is TGTGCCAGCAGCTTGGTTCGCGGGGGGGCCGGTACCGGGGAGCTGTTTTTT. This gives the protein CASSLVRGGAGTGELFF. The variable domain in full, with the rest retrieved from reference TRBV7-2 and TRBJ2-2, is GAGVSQSPSNKVTEKGKDVELRCDPISGHTALYWYRQSLGQGLEFLIYFQGNSAPDKSGLPSDRFSAERTGGSVSTLTIQRTQQEDSAVYLCASSLVRGGAGTGELFFGEGSRLTVL.

The CDR3 reads CASSYAGHSQPQHF. The DNA of the CDR3 is TGTGCCAGCAGTTACGCTGGACACAGTCAGCCCCAGCATTTT. This sequence joins TRBV6-5 and TRBJ1-5; TRBD1 might be the D (5 bases). V was cut by 2 bases and J by 6 bases, with 11 bases left in between. The CDR3 length is 14 residues. In germline, CDR1 is MNHEY, CDR2 SVGAGI.

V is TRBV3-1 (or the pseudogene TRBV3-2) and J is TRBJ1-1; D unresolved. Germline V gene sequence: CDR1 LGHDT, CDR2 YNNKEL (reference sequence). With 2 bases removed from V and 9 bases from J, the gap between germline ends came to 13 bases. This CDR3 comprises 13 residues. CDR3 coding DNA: TGTGCCAGCAGCCAATTTAGCAGTATGAAAGCTTTCTTT. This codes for CASSQFSSMKAFF.

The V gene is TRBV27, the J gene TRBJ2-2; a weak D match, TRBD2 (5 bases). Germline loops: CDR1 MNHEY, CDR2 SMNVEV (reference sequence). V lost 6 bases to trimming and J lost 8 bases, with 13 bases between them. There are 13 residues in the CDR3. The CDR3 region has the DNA TGTGCCAGCAGCTTTCTGCCGGGGGGGGAGCTGTTTTTT. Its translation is CASSFLPGGELFF.

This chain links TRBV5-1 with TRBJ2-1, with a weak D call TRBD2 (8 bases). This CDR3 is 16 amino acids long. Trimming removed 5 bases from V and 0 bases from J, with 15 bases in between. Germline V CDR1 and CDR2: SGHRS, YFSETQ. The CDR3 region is CASSEAGDSSYNEQFF. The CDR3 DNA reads TGCGCCAGCAGTGAAGCGGGGGACAGCTCCTACAATGAGCAGTTCTTC.

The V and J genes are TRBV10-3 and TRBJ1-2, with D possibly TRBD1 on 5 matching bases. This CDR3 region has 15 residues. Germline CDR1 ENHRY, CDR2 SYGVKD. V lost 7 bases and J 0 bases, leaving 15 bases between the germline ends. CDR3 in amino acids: CAITEFGGTNYGYTF. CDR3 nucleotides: TGTGCCATCACTGAATTTGGGGGAACTAACTATGGCTACACCTTC.

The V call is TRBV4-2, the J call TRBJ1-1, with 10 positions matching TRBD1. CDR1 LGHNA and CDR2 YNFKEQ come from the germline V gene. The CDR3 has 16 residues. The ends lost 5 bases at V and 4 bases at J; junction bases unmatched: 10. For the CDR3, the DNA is TGTGCCAGCAGCTCTGGACAGGGGGTAGGTGGCACTGAAGCTTTCTTT. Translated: CASSSGQGVGGTEAFF.